The clone carrying this TCR beta chain has only one observation. The CDR3 loop spans 14 amino acids. CDR1 LGHDT and CDR2 YNNKEL come from the germline V gene (reference sequence). V was trimmed by 6 bases and J by 2 bases, leaving 8 bases between them. The data belong to a study of blood T cells in healthy people across ages. Together with a sample-barcoded 5' primer, a J-beta primer mix was included in a second PCR lasting about 6 to 11 cycles. TCRdb processed the 5' RACE reads anew with MiXCR; each CDR3 protein has one entry. The sample lists about 1.4 million distinct CDR3 sequences; roughly 60% were seen once. Per sample, extraction of total RNA gave at least 5.5 micrograms in every case.

V is TRBV3-1 and J is TRBJ2-6, with no clear D. The sample taken for sequencing was blood. This TCR came from a young man in good health. The CDR3 DNA reads TGTGCCAGCAGGAGCAACCCTGGGGCCAACGTCCTGACTTTC. Amino acid sequence: CASRSNPGANVLTF.